This T cell receptor (beta chain) was recorded in a study of shared clonotypes between healthy human individuals (dated by TCRdb to the early 2020s). Regarding the research as a whole: The cohort comprised a couple of women and a few men aged 18 to 49 years. For each donor, CD4 naive and CD4 memory were each run on three plates, CD8 naive on two plates, and CD8 memory on one plate. The study deeply sequenced blood TCR repertoires of about 5 healthy adults to estimate repertoire size and the extent of clonotype sharing between individuals. Libraries were prepared and TCR repertoires were sequenced by different laboratories using diverse techniques, in order to increase sequencing depth and limit assay-specific biases. Leukapheresis yielded between about 0.8 and 9.5 billion PBMCs per donor. Findings and caveats that apply to the study as a whole: Estimated clonotype richness was generally larger for naive than for memory subsets. About 5% of naive CD4, roughly 3.6% of naive CD8, approximately 2.2% of memory CD4, and 0.35% to 0.5% of memory CD8 clonotypes were shared across a few donors. The genetic and exposure-history diversity represented was limited by the small number of donors. Incomplete sequencing was indicated by rarefaction of sorted-subset datasets, despite the large sequencing depth. Sampling was limited to blood, and TCR repertoires in tissue likely differ from TCR repertoires in blood. Clonotypes shared by all four sorted-subset donors showed higher generation probabilities than non-shared clonotypes. Pairwise subsampling led to the expectation that sequencing depth would affect the degree of clonotype sharing among donors.

Healthy HIV-negative adults with no recently reported acute infections or vaccinations were included as donors. Every donor was a Caucasian adult living in Nashville, Tennessee, USA. CD4+ T cells were enriched by magnetic negative selection; naive cells were then positively selected on CD45RA, and the negative fraction formed the memory subset. After blood collection by leukapheresis, PBMCs were isolated using Ficoll-Histopaque density gradient centrifugation and then cryopreserved in the vapor phase of liquid nitrogen. Analytical flow cytometry was used to check the purity and quantity of every magnetically sorted T cell population. Genomic DNA was isolated from every sorted fraction and measured by UV absorbance on a Nanodrop 2000c. For this clone: What this receptor recognizes is not known. No much larger clone is present one base from it, and per-base qualities are unavailable.

There are 15 amino acids in the CDR3, from cysteine to phenylalanine inclusive. Only the CDR3 DNA is retained, 45 bases long and in frame from the first base. Based on the germline V gene (reference sequence), the CDR1 and CDR2 sequences are LNHDA and SQIVND. Trimming removed 3 bases from V and 2 bases from J; the gene matches leave 4 bases unexplained. Using the deep immunoSEQ assay, multiplex PCR amplified TCR CDR3 regions from genomic DNA. Extracted genomic DNA from each cell subset was distributed evenly across all wells of several immunoSEQ 96-well plates, and each plate was treated as a replicate. For sorted subsets, roughly 200 ng of genomic DNA, equivalent to around 31,000 T cell genomes, went into each replicate PCR. Purified libraries were quantified with a Qubit 3.0 fluorometer, sized on a Bioanalyzer 2100, and re-quantified with the KAPA Library Quantification kit. Every immunoSEQ 96-well plate was sequenced on a separate single-read 150-cycle Illumina NextSeq 550 flow cell. Concerning the study's data processing: The immunoSEQ output contained only junctional sequences without quality scores, so filtering could not match that applied to full-length reads. Sequences were annotated with PyIR, a Python wrapper for IgBLAST v1.9, and V/J genes and CDR3 were assigned using IMGT germline references. Reads with weak V/J assignments (E-value above 1e-6), missing CDR3, stop codons, out-of-frame junctions, or ambiguous translated residues were removed. V3J clonotypes were defined as sequences sharing an identical inferred V gene, J gene, and CDR3 amino acid sequence. Percentage overlap between repertoires was computed as shared unique clonotypes divided by the size of the smaller repertoire. Three approaches were used to assess repertoire richness: RTK rarefaction, the Chao1 estimator, and Recon v2.1 estimates of unobserved clonotypes. For all TCRbeta clonotypes obtained by the gDNA method from a handful of donors, generation probabilities were computed with OLGA. TCRdb mirrors the immuneACCESS table, restricted to in-frame sequences. Some clones are absent from its copies; in checked studies, under half trace to an unresolved V gene, and the reason for the others is unknown. That table furnishes V, J and clone size, whereas the DNA furnished D and trimming. The sample data list millions of clones, and over 85% of these were observed just once. The ten largest clones represent 0.14% of the sample.

The chain is encoded by TRBV19 joined to TRBJ1-3; TRBD1 fits 7 bases in the junction. The clonotype originates from a young man in good health. Material for sequencing was naive CD4+ T cells sorted from blood. In the paper's terms, the cell subset or site label means: CD45RA+ positively selected. The CDR3 protein sequence reads: CASSMGQIAGNTIYF. The DNA sequence follows: TGTGCCAGTAGTATGGGACAGATAGCTGGAAACACCATATATTTT.